This T cell receptor beta chain was identified in a study of cytomegalovirus exposure and HLA in healthy donors. Whole-study findings and limits: V- and J-gene trimming in TCR beta was tied to a missense DCLRE1C variant by an analysis performed later. Altogether, some 170 TCR beta chains were recorded as cytomegalovirus-associated.

With 60 Vbeta and 13 Jbeta primers, the PCR was carried out. Assay used: immunoSEQ multiplex PCR; TCRdb lists only in-frame clones, some missing. The sample holds under 150,000 clones, 75% to 85% seen once. V was trimmed by 5 bases and J by 1 base, leaving 21 bases between them. The CDR3 runs 18 residues. CDR1 and CDR2 (germline): SGHNT, YENEEA. About this clone: Its antigen remains unidentified.

The TCR comes from a man aged 25-45 years in good health and CMV-seronegative. The rearrangement uses TRBV11-3 and TRBJ2-4; possibly TRBD2 for D (6 bases). Sequencing was performed on PBMCs. This CDR3 reads CASSRTGGFSRAKNIQYF. The DNA for the CDR3 is TGTGCCAGCAGCCGCACCGGGGGATTCTCCCGGGCCAAAAACATTCAGTACTTC.